This T cell receptor beta chain came from a study of T cells in localized non-small cell lung cancer (TCRdb year 2020). Background on the whole study: T cell repertoires of approximately 250 early-stage NSCLC patients were analyzed, with tumors being compared against uninvolved tumor-adjacent lungs. The cohort comprised roughly 220 treatment-naïve NSCLC patients with resected, localized lung tumors. The mean age of the NSCLC patients was roughly 70 years, with 120 to 150 men and around 110 women. Results and caveats for the whole study, not just this receptor: A median of approximately 62 of the top 100 tumor clones turned up in the paired uninvolved adjacent lung, and 28 of those clones also ranked among the top 100 of that same adjacent lung. Because multi-region tumor sequencing was not done, intratumor heterogeneity could not be ruled out. Because the study design was exploratory, TCR variables were selected using unadjusted p-values without false-discovery rate correction. Higher blood T cell density associated with longer overall survival, while higher adjacent-lung clonality associated with shorter survival. Uninvolved tumor-adjacent lung showed the highest T cell clonality, higher than tumor, which suggests more focused antigenic responses in the uninvolved tumor-adjacent lung.

At diagnosis, tumor, uninvolved tumor-adjacent lung and peripheral blood were collected and then preserved as a mix of FFPE and fresh-frozen material. Blood samples were analyzed as peripheral blood mononuclear cells for TCR repertoire profiling. To note about this clone: Its binding antigen is unknown. Base qualities are missing; no much larger clone stands one base away.

The CDR3 covers 15 residues, taking in both the cysteine and the phenylalanine. This entry keeps only the CDR3 DNA: 45 bases, framed from base 1. From the germline V gene (reference sequence), CDR1 is SEHNR and CDR2 is FQNEAQ. Between the V and J ends, shortened by 5 bases and 4 bases respectively, the junction contains 15 bases. The immunoSEQ Assay was used to sequence TCR beta CDR3 regions from DNA. In the authors' own workflow: To compute T cell density, TCR beta template counts were normalized to usable DNA, which was estimated by amplifying housekeeping genes. Richness was estimated using the preseqR package, with extrapolation to 400,000 templates for PBMC samples and to 120,000 templates for tissue samples. Clonality was taken to be one minus Pielou's evenness. Tissue-enriched TCRs were identified by differential abundance testing using productive amino-acid clonotypes, minimum total count 5 and alpha 0.1. The Jaccard Index and the Morisita Overlap Index were used to measure repertoire overlap between compartments. TCR beta CDR3s were clustered by GLIPH together with public tetramer-defined viral CDR3s, and at least three viral sequences plus V-gene enrichment were required for viral motifs. TCRdb took this table from immuneACCESS and kept in-frame rearrangements with V and J called. Such tables lack part of the clones; where checked against another copy, unresolved V genes explain under half of the gap, and the rest is unexplained. V, J and clone size are those of that table, while D and trimming were read from the DNA. This sample has approximately 83,000 clones in its table, and around 90% of those were observed once. The ten largest clones add up to about 4% of the sample.

This receptor chain uses TRBV7-9 and TRBJ2-1; TRBD1 is perhaps the D gene, given 6 matching bases. The sequence was collected from a woman aged 35 to 69 with stage II squamous cell lung carcinoma. The material was PBMCs, obtained before any cancer treatment. CDR3 region: CASSLGQTNYNEQFF. The nucleotide sequence reads as follows: TGTGCCAGCAGCCTGGGACAAACTAATTACAATGAGCAGTTCTTC.